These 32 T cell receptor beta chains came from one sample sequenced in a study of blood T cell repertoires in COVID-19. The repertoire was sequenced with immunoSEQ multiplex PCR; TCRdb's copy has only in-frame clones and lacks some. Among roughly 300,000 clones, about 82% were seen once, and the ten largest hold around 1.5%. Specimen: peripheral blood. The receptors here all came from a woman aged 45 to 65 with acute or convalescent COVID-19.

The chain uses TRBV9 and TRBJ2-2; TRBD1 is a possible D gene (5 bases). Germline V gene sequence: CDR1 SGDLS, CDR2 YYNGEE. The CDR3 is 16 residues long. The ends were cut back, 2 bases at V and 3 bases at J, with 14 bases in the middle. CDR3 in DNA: TGTGCCAGCAGCGTTTTACAGGCCCCGGACACCGGGGAGCTGTTTTTT. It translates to CASSVLQAPDTGELFF. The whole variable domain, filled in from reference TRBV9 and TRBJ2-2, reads DSGVTQTPKHLITATGQRVTLRCSPRSGDLSVYWYQQSLDQGLQFLIQYYNGEERAKGNILERFSAQQFPDLHSELNLSSLELGDSALYFCASSVLQAPDTGELFFGEGSRLTVL.

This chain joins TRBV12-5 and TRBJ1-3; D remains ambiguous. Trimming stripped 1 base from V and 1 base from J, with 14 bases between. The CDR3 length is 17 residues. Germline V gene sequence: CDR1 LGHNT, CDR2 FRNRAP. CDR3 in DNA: TGTGCTAGTGGTTTGGATCACGGGTTCTCGTCTGGAAACACCATATATTTT. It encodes CASGLDHGFSSGNTIYF.

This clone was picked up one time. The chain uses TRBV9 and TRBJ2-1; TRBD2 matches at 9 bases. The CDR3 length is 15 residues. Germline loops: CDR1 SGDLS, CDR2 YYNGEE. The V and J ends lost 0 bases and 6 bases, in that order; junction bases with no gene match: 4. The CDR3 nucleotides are TGTGCCAGCAGCGTAGTAGCGGGAGTTCGCAATGAGCAGTTCTTC. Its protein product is CASSVVAGVRNEQFF.

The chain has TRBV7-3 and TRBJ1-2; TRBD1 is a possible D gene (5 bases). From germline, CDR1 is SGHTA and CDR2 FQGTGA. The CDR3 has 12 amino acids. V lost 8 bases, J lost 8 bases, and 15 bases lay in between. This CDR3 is CASGSGGTGYTF. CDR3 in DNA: TGTGCCAGCGGATCCGGGGGTACCGGCTACACCTTC.

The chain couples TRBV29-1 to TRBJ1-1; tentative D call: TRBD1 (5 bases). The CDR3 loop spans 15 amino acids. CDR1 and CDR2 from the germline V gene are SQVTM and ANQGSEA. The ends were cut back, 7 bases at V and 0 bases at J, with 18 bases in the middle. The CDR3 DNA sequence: TGCAGCGGAACTGGGGGGTGGGCCATGAACACTGAAGCTTTCTTT. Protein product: CSGTGGWAMNTEAFF.

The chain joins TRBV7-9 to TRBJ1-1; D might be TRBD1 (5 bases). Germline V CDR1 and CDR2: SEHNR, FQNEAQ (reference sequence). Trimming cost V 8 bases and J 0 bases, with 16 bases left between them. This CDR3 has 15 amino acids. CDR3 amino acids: CASWGGRLLNTEAFF. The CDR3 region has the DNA TGTGCCAGCTGGGGGGGGAGGTTGCTGAACACTGAAGCTTTCTTT. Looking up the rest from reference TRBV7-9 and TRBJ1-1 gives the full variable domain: DTGVSQNPRHKITKRGQNVTFRCDPISEHNRLYWYRQTLGQGPEFLTYFQNEAQLEKSRLLSDRFSAERPKGSFSTLEIQRTEQGDSAMYLCASWGGRLLNTEAFFGQGTRLTVV.

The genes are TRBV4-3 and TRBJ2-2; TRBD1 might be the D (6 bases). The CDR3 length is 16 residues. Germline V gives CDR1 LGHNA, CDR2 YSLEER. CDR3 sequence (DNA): TGCCCCACCCCCCGACCCTTGACAGGTGCCACCGGGGAGCTGTTTTTT. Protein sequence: CPTPRPLTGATGELFF.

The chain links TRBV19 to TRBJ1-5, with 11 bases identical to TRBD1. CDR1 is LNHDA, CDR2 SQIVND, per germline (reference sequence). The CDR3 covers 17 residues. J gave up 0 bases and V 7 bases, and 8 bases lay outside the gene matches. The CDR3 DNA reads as TGTGCCAGTACAGGGACAGGGGGATGGAATAGCAATCAGCCCCAGCATTTT. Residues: CASTGTGGWNSNQPQHF.

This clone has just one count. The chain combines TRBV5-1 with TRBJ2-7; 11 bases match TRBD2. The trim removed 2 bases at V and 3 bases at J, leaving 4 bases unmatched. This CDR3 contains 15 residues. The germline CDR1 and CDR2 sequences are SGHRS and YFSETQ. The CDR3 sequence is CASSFSGRADYEQYF. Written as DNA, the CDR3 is TGCGCCAGCAGCTTTAGCGGGAGGGCTGACTACGAGCAGTACTTC.

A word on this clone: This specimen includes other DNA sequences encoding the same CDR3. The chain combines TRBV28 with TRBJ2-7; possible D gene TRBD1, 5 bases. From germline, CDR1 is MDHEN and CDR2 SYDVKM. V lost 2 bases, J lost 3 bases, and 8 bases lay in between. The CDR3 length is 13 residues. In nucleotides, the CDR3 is TGTGCCAGCAGTTTAGGGCAGGGCTACGAGCAGTACTTC. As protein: CASSLGQGYEQYF.

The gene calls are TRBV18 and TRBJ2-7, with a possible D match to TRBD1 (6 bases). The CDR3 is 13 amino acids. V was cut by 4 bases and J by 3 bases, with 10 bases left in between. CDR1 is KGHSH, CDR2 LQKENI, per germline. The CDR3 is CASSRTERYEQYF. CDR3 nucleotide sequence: TGTGCCAGCTCACGGACAGAACGCTACGAGCAGTACTTC.

The CDR3 DNA reads TGTGCCAGCAGCCCAACAGTATATAGCAATCAGCCCCAGCATTTT. This codes for CASSPTVYSNQPQHF. The chain has TRBV5-5 and TRBJ1-5; D remains ambiguous. V was clipped by 4 bases and J by 0 bases, with 11 bases between them. This CDR3 comprises 15 residues. Germline V gene lookup returns CDR1 SGHKS and CDR2 YYEKEE (reference sequence).

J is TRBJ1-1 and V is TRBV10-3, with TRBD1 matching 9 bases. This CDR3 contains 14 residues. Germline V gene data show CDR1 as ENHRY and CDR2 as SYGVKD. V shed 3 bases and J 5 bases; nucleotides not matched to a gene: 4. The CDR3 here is CAISDLGQGTEAFF. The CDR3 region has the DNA TGTGCCATCAGTGACCTTGGACAGGGGACTGAAGCTTTCTTT.

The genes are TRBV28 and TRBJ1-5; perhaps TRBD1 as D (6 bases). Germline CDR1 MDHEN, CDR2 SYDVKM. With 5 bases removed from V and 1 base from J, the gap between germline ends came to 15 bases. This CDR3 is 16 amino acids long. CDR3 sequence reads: CASSVTGKASNQPQHF. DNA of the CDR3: TGTGCCAGCAGTGTAACAGGGAAAGCGAGCAATCAGCCCCAGCATTTT.

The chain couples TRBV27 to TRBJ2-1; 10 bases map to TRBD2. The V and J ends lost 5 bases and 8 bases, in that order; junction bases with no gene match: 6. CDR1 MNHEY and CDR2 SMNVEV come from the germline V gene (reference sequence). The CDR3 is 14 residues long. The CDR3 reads CASSLAGDADEQFF. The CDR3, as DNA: TGTGCCAGCAGTCTAGCGGGAGACGCGGATGAGCAGTTCTTC.

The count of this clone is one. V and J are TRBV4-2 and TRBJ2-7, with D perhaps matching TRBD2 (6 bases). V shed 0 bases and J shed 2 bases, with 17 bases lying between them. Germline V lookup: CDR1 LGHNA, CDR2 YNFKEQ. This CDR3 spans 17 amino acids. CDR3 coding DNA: TGTGCCAGCAGCCAAGATCTTTCGAGGGAGGATACCTACGAGCAGTACTTC. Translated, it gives CASSQDLSREDTYEQYF.

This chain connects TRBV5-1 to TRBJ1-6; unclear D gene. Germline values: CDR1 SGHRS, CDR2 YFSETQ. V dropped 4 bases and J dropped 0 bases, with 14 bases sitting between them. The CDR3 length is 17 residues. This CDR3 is CASSLQPKDSYNSPLHF. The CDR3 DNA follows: TGCGCCAGCAGCCTACAGCCGAAAGACTCCTATAATTCACCCCTCCACTTT.

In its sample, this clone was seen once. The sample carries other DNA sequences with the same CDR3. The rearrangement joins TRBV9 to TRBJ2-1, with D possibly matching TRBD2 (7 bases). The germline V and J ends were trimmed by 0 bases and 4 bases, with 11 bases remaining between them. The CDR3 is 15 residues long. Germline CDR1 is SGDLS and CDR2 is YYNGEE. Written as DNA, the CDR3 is TGTGCCAGCAGCGTAGAGGGGGGGTCATACAATGAGCAGTTCTTC. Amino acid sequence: CASSVEGGSYNEQFF.

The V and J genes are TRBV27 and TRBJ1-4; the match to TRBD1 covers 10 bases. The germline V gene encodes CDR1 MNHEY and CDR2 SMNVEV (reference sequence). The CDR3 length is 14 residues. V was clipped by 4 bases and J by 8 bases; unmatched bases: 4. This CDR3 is CASSWTGGAEKLFF. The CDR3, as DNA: TGTGCCAGCAGTTGGACAGGGGGAGCCGAAAAACTGTTTTTT.

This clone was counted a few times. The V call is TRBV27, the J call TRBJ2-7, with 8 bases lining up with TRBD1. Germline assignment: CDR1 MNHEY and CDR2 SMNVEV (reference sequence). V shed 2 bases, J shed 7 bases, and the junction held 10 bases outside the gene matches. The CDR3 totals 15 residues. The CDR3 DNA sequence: TGTGCCAGCAGTTTAAGGGGACAGGACCTCGGGGAGCAGTACTTC. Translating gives CASSLRGQDLGEQYF.

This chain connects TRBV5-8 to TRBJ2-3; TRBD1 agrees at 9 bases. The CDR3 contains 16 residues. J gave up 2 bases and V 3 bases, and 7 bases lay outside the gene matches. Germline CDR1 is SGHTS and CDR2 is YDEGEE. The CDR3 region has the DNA TGTGCCAGCAGCTCCCTTGGACAGGGGCTCACAGATACGCAGTATTTT. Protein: CASSSLGQGLTDTQYF.

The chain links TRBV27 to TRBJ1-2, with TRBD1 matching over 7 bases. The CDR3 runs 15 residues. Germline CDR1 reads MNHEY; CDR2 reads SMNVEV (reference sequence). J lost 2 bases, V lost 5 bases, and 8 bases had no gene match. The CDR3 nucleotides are TGTGCCAGCAGTCCCGGACAGGTACAGAACTATGGCTACACCTTC. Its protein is CASSPGQVQNYGYTF.

The CDR3 here is CATSGGHPYEQYF. DNA for the CDR3: TGTGCCACCAGTGGGGGCCACCCCTACGAGCAGTACTTC. The chain joins TRBV24-1 to TRBJ2-7; D is possibly TRBD1 (5 bases). In germline, CDR1 is KGHDR, CDR2 SFDVKD. CDR3 length equals 13 residues. Trimming cost V 5 bases and J 2 bases, with 9 bases left between them.

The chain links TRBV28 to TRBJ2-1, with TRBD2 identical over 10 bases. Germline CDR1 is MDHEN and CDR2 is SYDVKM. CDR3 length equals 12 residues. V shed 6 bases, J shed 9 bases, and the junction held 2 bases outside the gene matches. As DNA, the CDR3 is TGTGCCAGCAGGTTAGCGGGAGGTGAGCAGTTCTTC. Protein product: CASRLAGGEQFF.

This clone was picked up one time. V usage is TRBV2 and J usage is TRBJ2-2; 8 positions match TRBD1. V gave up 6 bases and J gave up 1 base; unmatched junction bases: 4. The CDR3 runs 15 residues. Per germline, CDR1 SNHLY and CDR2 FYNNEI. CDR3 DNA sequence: TGTGCCAGCAGACCGACAGGGGTGAACACCGGGGAGCTGTTTTTT. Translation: CASRPTGVNTGELFF.

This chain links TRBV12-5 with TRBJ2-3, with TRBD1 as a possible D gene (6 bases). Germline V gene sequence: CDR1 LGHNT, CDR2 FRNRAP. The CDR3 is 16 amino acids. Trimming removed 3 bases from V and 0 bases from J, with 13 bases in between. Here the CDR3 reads CASGLAQGPSTDTQYF. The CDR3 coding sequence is TGTGCTAGTGGTTTAGCCCAGGGGCCTAGCACAGATACGCAGTATTTT.

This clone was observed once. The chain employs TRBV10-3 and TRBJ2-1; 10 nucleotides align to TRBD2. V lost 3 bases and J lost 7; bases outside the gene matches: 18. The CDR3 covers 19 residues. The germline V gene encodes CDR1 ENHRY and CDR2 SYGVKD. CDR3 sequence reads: CAISDRVGLAGVGWNEQFF. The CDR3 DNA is TGTGCCATCAGTGACAGGGTCGGTCTAGCGGGAGTTGGATGGAATGAGCAGTTCTTC.

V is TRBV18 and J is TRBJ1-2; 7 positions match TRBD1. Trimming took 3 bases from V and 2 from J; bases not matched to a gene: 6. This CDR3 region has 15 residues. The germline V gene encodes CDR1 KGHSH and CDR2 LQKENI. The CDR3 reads CASSPRTGQNYGYTF. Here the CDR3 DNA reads TGTGCCAGCTCACCGAGAACGGGACAGAACTATGGCTACACCTTC.

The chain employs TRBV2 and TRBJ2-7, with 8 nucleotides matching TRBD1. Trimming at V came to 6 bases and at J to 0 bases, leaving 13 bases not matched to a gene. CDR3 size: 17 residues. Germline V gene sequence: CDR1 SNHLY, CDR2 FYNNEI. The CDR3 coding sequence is TGTGCCAGCAGAGCCGGGACAGGTAGGACCAGCTCCTACGAGCAGTACTTC. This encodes CASRAGTGRTSSYEQYF.

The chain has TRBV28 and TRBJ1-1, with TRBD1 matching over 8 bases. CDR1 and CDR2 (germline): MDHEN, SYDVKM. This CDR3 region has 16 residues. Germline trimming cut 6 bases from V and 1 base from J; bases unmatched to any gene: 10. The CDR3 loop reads CASSPNPGQENTEAFF. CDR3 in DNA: TGTGCCAGCAGCCCGAATCCGGGACAGGAGAACACTGAAGCTTTCTTT.

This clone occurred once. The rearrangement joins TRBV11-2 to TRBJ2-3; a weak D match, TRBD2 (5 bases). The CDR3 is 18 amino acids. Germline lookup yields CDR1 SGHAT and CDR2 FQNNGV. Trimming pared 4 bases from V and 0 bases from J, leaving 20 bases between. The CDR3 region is CASSSERPGFASTDTQYF. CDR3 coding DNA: TGTGCCAGCAGCTCGGAACGGCCGGGGTTCGCTAGCACAGATACGCAGTATTTT.

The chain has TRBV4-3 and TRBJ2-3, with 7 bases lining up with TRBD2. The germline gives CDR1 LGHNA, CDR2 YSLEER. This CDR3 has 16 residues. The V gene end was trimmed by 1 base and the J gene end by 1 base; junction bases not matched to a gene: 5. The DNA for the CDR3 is TGCGCCAGCAGCCAAGGGGGAGGGACCGGCACAGATACGCAGTATTTT. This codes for CASSQGGGTGTDTQYF.